The 2 T cell receptor beta chains below come from one sample, sequenced in a study of beta chain features in type 1 diabetes. Reverse transcribing all isolated RNA meant expressed TCRB transcripts were sequenced. Only in-frame clones appear in the TCRdb table, and some are missing; sequencing was by immunoSEQ multiplex PCR. The sample records under 950,000 clones, roughly 16% being singletons. Sequencing used naive CD4+ T cells from blood. The source of these receptors is a woman under 30 in good health.

This clone was found a few times. The chain combines TRBV4-2 with TRBJ1-1, with 8 nucleotides matching TRBD1. Per germline, CDR1 LGHNA and CDR2 YNFKEQ. Trimming removed 1 base from V and 7 bases from J; junction bases left unmatched: 8. The CDR3 has 15 amino acids. CDR3: CASSQVGQGLGEAFF. The CDR3 region has the DNA TGTGCCAGCAGCCAAGTCGGACAGGGACTGGGTGAAGCTTTCTTT.

This clone has only a few counts. This specimen includes other DNA sequences encoding the same CDR3. The J gene is TRBJ2-3, the V gene TRBV7-2; 8 positions match TRBD1. The CDR3 extends over 15 amino acids. V dropped 5 bases and J dropped 2; count of bases not matched to a gene: 6. The germline V gene encodes CDR1 SGHTA and CDR2 FQGNSA. In DNA form, the CDR3 reads TGTGCCAGCAGCCTACGACAGGGGCCCACAGATACGCAGTATTTT. The encoded protein is CASSLRQGPTDTQYF.